The 3 T cell receptor beta chains below were found in one sample sequenced in a study of T cell responses to AZD1222 COVID-19 vaccine. Libraries were prepared by immunoSEQ multiplex PCR; TCRdb keeps only in-frame clonotypes and omits some of them. The sample yields about 160,000 clones, 80% to 95% seen once. The specimen comprised peripheral blood, sampled 28 days after the second AZD1222 dose. The receptors come from an adult who received the AZD1222 COVID-19 vaccine.

The CDR3, as DNA: TGCGCCAGCAGCTATATAGCGGGCTCCACTCTCTACGAGCAGTACTTC. Amino acid sequence: CASSYIAGSTLYEQYF. This chain uses TRBV5-1 with TRBJ2-7, with 7 positions matching TRBD2. The germline CDR1 and CDR2 sequences are SGHRS and YFSETQ. The CDR3 runs 16 residues. J was trimmed by 3 bases and V by 3 bases; bases with no gene match: 12.

The chain carries TRBV7-2 and TRBJ2-2; D perhaps matches TRBD2 (5 bases). V was cut by 2 bases and J by 8 bases, with 9 bases left in between. The CDR3 totals 13 residues. The germline V gene encodes CDR1 SGHTA and CDR2 FQGNSA. Here the CDR3 reads CASSLSWEGELFF. The CDR3, as DNA: TGTGCCAGCAGCTTATCTTGGGAGGGGGAGCTGTTTTTT.

The V gene is TRBV27, the J gene TRBJ2-1, with 9 bases lining up with TRBD1. The V segment lost 6 bases and the J segment 4 bases; nucleotides outside the gene matches: 4. Germline-derived CDR1 and CDR2 are MNHEY and SMNVEV (reference sequence). The length of the CDR3 is 14 residues. The CDR3 protein is CASSWGQGYNEQFF. In DNA, the CDR3 is TGTGCCAGCAGCTGGGGACAGGGTTACAATGAGCAGTTCTTC.